The present TCR beta chain was sequenced within a study of blood T cell repertoires in COVID-19. Study details: PBMCs, B-cell-depleted T cells, or T cells were the source of the cDNA or gDNA that made up the material.

This clone was seen at least ten times. Sequencing was performed with immunoSEQ multiplex PCR; in TCRdb, only in-frame clones are kept and a portion is missing. Found here are 35,000 to 50,000 clones, just under 70% of them singletons; the top ten hold around 5.9%. V lost 6 bases, J lost 8 bases, and 8 bases stayed unmatched. Germline V gives CDR1 MNHEY, CDR2 SVGAGI. This CDR3 comprises 13 residues. Sequences were obtained from peripheral blood. The clonotype originates from an elderly man with acute or convalescent COVID-19. This rearrangement joins TRBV6-5 to TRBJ1-2; TRBD1 agrees at 8 bases. The CDR3 spells CASSRGQGRGYTF. Here the CDR3 DNA reads TGTGCCAGCAGCCGCGGACAGGGCAGGGGCTACACCTTC.